The clone carrying this T cell receptor beta chain was counted once. These data belong to a study of cytomegalovirus exposure and HLA in healthy donors. PCR used 60 Vbeta primers and 13 Jbeta primers. Sequenced by immunoSEQ multiplex PCR; TCRdb stores in-frame clones only, minus some. The table has about 160,000 clones, approximately 80% seen once; the top ten hold 6.3%. This CDR3 is 14 amino acids long. Germline CDR1 is SGHRS and CDR2 is YFSETQ. V was pared by 0 bases and J by 7 bases, with 13 bases between. This chain connects TRBV5-1 to TRBJ1-2; TRBD1 might be the D (6 bases). The specimen sequenced was PBMCs. This receptor was taken from a male donor in good health and CMV-seropositive. The CDR3 nucleotides read TGCGCCAGCAGCTTGGAACAGGGAAGTCGTGGCTACACCTTC. Translation: CASSLEQGSRGYTF.